These 7 T cell receptor beta chains originate from one sample sequenced in a study of blood T cell repertoires in COVID-19. Profiling relied on immunoSEQ multiplex PCR, and the TCRdb table lists in-frame clones only, not all of them. The table shows 200,000 to 250,000 clones, with 80% to 90% occurring only once. The sequenced sample was PBMCs or T cells enriched from blood (not recorded which). The receptors shown here come from a woman aged 25 to 39 who had been exposed to COVID-19.

The chain combines TRBV24-1 with TRBJ2-5; D gene ambiguous. The ends were cut back, 3 bases at V and 7 bases at J, with 14 bases in the middle. The CDR3 loop spans 14 amino acids. Germline lookup yields CDR1 KGHDR and CDR2 SFDVKD. Written as DNA, the CDR3 is TGTGCCACCAGTGATCCCCGGCCCCCGGGGACCCAGTACTTC. This encodes CATSDPRPPGTQYF.

This chain uses TRBV27 with TRBJ1-1; 8 positions agree with TRBD1. J gave up 7 bases and V 6 bases, and 19 bases lay outside the gene matches. Germline CDR1 and CDR2: MNHEY and SMNVEV (reference sequence). The CDR3 is 17 residues long. The CDR3 nucleotides read TGTGCCAGCAGCCTGGCCCCCGGACAGGGAGTATTAGGTGAAGCTTTCTTT. This gives the protein CASSLAPGQGVLGEAFF.

As regards this clone: One end of the junction varies from germline; a read error may be responsible. The chain couples TRBV7-7 to TRBJ2-1; TRBD2 agrees at 10 bases. CDR3 length: 15 residues. Germline V CDR1 and CDR2: SSHAT, FNYEAQ (reference sequence). The CDR3 DNA sequence: TGTGCTAGCAGCTTAACGAGCGGGAGGGGAAATGAGCAGTTCTTC. Translated: CASSLTSGRGNEQFF.

The sample holds one count of this clone. The same CDR3 is also encoded by other DNA sequences in this sample. CDR3 DNA sequence: TGTGCCAGCAGTCTACTAGCGGGAGGACAAGAGACCCAGTACTTC. Its translation: CASSLLAGGQETQYF. The chain uses TRBV27 and TRBJ2-5; TRBD2 matches 12 bases. The CDR3 consists of 15 residues. The V gene's germline CDR1 is MNHEY and CDR2 SMNVEV (reference sequence). V shed 5 bases, J shed 2 bases, and the junction held 3 bases outside the gene matches.

This CDR3 is CASSKAPVVF. CDR3 DNA sequence: TGTGCCAGCAGCAAAGCGCCGGTGGTATTT. The chain joins TRBV21-1 to TRBJ1-1. TRBV21-1 is tagged as a pseudogene. CDR3 length: 10 residues.

J is TRBJ2-1 and V is TRBV19, with 9 bases aligning to TRBD2. J gave up 9 bases and V 3 bases, and 9 bases lay outside the gene matches. CDR1 is LNHDA and CDR2 is SQIVND in the germline V gene (reference sequence). This CDR3 has 15 residues. CDR3 amino acids: CASSMAGGPRGEQFF. CDR3 bases: TGTGCCAGTAGTATGGCGGGAGGGCCGAGAGGTGAGCAGTTCTTC.

The chain carries TRBV11-2 and TRBJ2-1; D gene uncertain. Germline loops: CDR1 SGHAT, CDR2 FQNNGV. The V end lost 0 bases, the J end lost 9 bases, and 15 bases lay between the germline ends. The CDR3 spans 15 residues. The CDR3 DNA sequence: TGTGCCAGCAGCTTAGAATTGAGAGCCAGAGGTGAGCAGTTCTTC. This gives the protein CASSLELRARGEQFF.